This T cell receptor beta chain was profiled in a study of T cell repertoires in cytomegalovirus infection. Across the whole study: Public TCR beta signatures indicated both CMV infection and matching HLA type.

TCRdb analysed the reads with MiXCR anew, one entry per CDR3 protein. Of about 180,000 distinct CDR3 sequences in the sample, 15% to 20% are singletons; the top ten hold 20% to 25%. As concerns this clonotype: Its antigen is undetermined.

Germline V gene lookup returns CDR1 SEHNR and CDR2 FQNEAQ (reference sequence). The CDR3 length is 15 residues. The V and J ends lost 3 bases and 0 bases, in that order; junction bases with no gene match: 4. General study findings and limits: People with CMV and the relevant HLA were identified by cumulative public TCR beta family frequency. Clonotype analysis showed dominance of the ex vivo response by HLA-C-restricted CMV-specific TCR beta clonotypes.

This clonotype originated in a human donor in good health (CMV status not recorded). Some clones in this sample may be carry-over from other donors' samples. V and J are TRBV7-9 and TRBJ2-5; 7 nucleotides agree with TRBD1. What was sequenced was CD8+ T cells from PBMCs. The CDR3 here is CASSFSGTDQETQYF. The CDR3 nucleotides are TGTGCCAGCAGCTTTAGTGGGACAGACCAAGAGACCCAGTACTTC.